The subject of this entry is one T cell receptor beta chain. Its cognate antigen is unknown. The library targeted TCRbeta and was prepared with unique molecular identifiers. TCRdb re-called the PCR reads through MiXCR, storing one row per CDR3 protein. The repertoire holds about 980,000 distinct CDR3 sequences, around 30% seen once, with about 28% in the top ten. These data come from a study of T-cell reconstitution after alpha-beta-depleted transplantation in children. General observations from the study: T-cell numbers and diversity, one year after transplant, stemmed largely from T cells that were newly produced. TCRbeta diversity was high at day 60 in some patients (a result of surviving recipient T cells and thymic progenitors).

This CDR3 comprises 16 residues. Germline V lookup: CDR1 SGHRS, CDR2 YFSETQ. V dropped 0 bases and J dropped 0 bases, with 13 bases sitting between them. The receptor was isolated from a boy less than two years old who had a stem cell transplant for SCID, so the T cells may come from the graft donor. The sequences come from PBMCs, mostly from graft donor cells, collected 360 days after TCRalphabeta/CD19-depleted stem cell transplant. The V gene is TRBV5-1, the J gene TRBJ2-7, with a tentative D call TRBD2 (5 bases). The CDR3 nucleotides are TGCGCCAGCAGCTTGGTAGTCCGGGAATTCTCCTACGAGCAGTACTTC. Translating it yields CASSLVVREFSYEQYF. The variable domain in full, completed from reference TRBV5-1 and TRBJ2-7, reads KAGVTQTPRYLIKTRGQQVTLSCSPISGHRSVSWYQQTPGQGLQFLFEYFSETQRNKGNFPGRFSGRQFSNSRSEMNVSTLELGDSALYLCASSLVVREFSYEQYFGPGTRLTVT.